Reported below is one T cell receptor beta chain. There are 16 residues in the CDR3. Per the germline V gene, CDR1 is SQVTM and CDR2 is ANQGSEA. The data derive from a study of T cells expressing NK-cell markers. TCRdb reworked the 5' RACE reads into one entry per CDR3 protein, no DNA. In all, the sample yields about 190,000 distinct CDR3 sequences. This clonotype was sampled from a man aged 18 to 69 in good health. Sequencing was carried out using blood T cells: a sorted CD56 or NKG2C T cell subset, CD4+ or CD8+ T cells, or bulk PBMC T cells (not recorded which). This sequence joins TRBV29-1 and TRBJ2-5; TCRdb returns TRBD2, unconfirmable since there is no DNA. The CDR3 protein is CSVDGLAGASQETQYF.